These T cell receptor beta chains were read from a single sample in a study of CD8 T cells in ankylosing spondylitis. TCRdb passed the 5' RACE reads through MiXCR, listing each CDR3 protein once. The sample carries 200,000 to 300,000 distinct CDR3 sequences, 7.5% to 9.5% recorded once. Source material: blood, either unsorted or a sorted T cell fraction (not recorded which). The receptors were gathered from a female donor with ankylosing spondylitis or in good health (not recorded which). Each CDR3 is given with its conserved first and last residue. Each record gives: J gene, clone size, D gene, V gene, CDR3 DNA, CDR3 protein. A D gene is named only where the DNA matches it firmly. Not all rows give a size; the values are once, few, many and, for expanded clones, a class.

j_call: TRBJ2-7; clone_size: many; d_call: NA; v_call: TRBV20-1; cdr3_nt: TGCAGTGCTTTAGGGGATTGGAACCAACCGATCGAGCAGTACTTC; cdr3_aa: CSALGDWNQPIEQYF
j_call: TRBJ2-7; clone_size: few; d_call: NA; v_call: TRBV7-2; cdr3_nt: TGTGCCAGCAGCCTCAATAGGGGTAGGTCCTACGAGCAGTACTTC; cdr3_aa: CASSLNRGRSYEQYF
j_call: TRBJ2-2; clone_size: many; d_call: TRBD2; v_call: TRBV5-1; cdr3_nt: TGCGCCAGCAGCTCGAGCGGGAGCGGGGAGCTGTTTTTT; cdr3_aa: CASSSSGSGELFF
j_call: TRBJ2-1; clone_size: many; d_call: NA; v_call: TRBV5-1; cdr3_nt: TGCGCCAGCAGCTCCCAGCGGCAGCTTTACAATGAGCAGTTCTTC; cdr3_aa: CASSSQRQLYNEQFF
j_call: TRBJ2-7; clone_size: NA; d_call: NA; v_call: TRBV3-1; cdr3_nt: TGTGCCAGCAGCCAAGACTTGAGTTCGGGTCTACGACGGCAGTACTTC; cdr3_aa: CASSQDLSSGLRRQYF
j_call: TRBJ1-1; clone_size: many; d_call: NA; v_call: TRBV14; cdr3_nt: TGTGCCAGCAGCTCCAAGAGAAGGGCGGGGTTAACTGAAGCTTTCTTT; cdr3_aa: CASSSKRRAGLTEAFF
j_call: TRBJ2-6; clone_size: few; d_call: NA; v_call: TRBV5-4; cdr3_nt: TGTGCCAGCAGCCCTGGGGACGGCCTAGTTGGGGCCAACGTCCTGACTTTC; cdr3_aa: CASSPGDGLVGANVLTF
j_call: TRBJ1-2; clone_size: many; d_call: TRBD1; v_call: TRBV11-2; cdr3_nt: TGTGCCAGCAGCTTAGTCAGGGGGCCGATCTATGGCTACACCTTC; cdr3_aa: CASSLVRGPIYGYTF
j_call: TRBJ1-1; clone_size: many; d_call: NA; v_call: TRBV27; cdr3_nt: TGTGCCAGCAGTGGTAACACTGAAGCTTTCTTT; cdr3_aa: CASSGNTEAFF
j_call: TRBJ2-2; clone_size: NA; d_call: TRBD1; v_call: TRBV12-3/TRBV12-4; cdr3_nt: TGTGCCAGCAGTTCTTGGACAGGGAGGAACACCGGGGAGCTGTTTTTT; cdr3_aa: CASSSWTGRNTGELFF
j_call: TRBJ2-7; clone_size: many; d_call: TRBD2; v_call: TRBV4-2; cdr3_nt: TGTGCCAGCAGCCACCCTAGCGGGGGTACCTACGAGCAGTACTTC; cdr3_aa: CASSHPSGGTYEQYF
j_call: TRBJ2-1; clone_size: NA; d_call: NA; v_call: TRBV19; cdr3_nt: TGTGCCAGTAGTGCCCTGGGGAATGAGCAGTTCTTC; cdr3_aa: CASSALGNEQFF
j_call: TRBJ2-2; clone_size: many; d_call: NA; v_call: TRBV5-1; cdr3_nt: TGCGCCAGCAGCTTTACAGGGACTTCGAACACCGGGGAGCTGTTTTTT; cdr3_aa: CASSFTGTSNTGELFF
j_call: TRBJ1-2; clone_size: many; d_call: NA; v_call: TRBV27; cdr3_nt: TGTGCCAGCAGTTTAAGGGGGTCCGGCTACACCTTC; cdr3_aa: CASSLRGSGYTF
j_call: TRBJ1-6; clone_size: many; d_call: NA; v_call: TRBV27; cdr3_nt: TGTGCCAGCAGTTGGGGTTCCGATAATTCACCCCTCCACTTT; cdr3_aa: CASSWGSDNSPLHF
j_call: TRBJ2-1; clone_size: many; d_call: TRBD2; v_call: TRBV11-3; cdr3_nt: TGTGCCAGCAGCTCTCCTAGCGGGAGGGTTATACAAGGGTCGGGGAATGAGCAGTTCTTC; cdr3_aa: CASSSPSGRVIQGSGNEQFF
j_call: TRBJ2-7; clone_size: many; d_call: TRBD1; v_call: TRBV7-4; cdr3_nt: TGTGCCAGCAGCTCGACAGGGAAGAGCTCCTACGAGCAGTACTTC; cdr3_aa: CASSSTGKSSYEQYF